This TCR beta chain came from a study of OX40 agonist ivuxolimab in advanced cancers. Study details: Patients enrolled in dose escalation were diagnosed with hepatocellular carcinoma, melanoma, renal cell or head and neck cancer. Study conclusions and caveats: Antigen specificity remained undetermined for the expanded peripheral T cells.

About this clone itself: Its antigen is as yet unknown.

The CDR3 sequence is 16 residues long. Germline V gives CDR1 SGHAT, CDR2 FQNNGV. Trimming took 1 base from V and 0 from J, leaving 10 bases between them. Measured with immunoSEQ multiplex PCR; TCRdb has only the in-frame clones, and not every one. Among about 100,000 clones listed, around nine tenths were seen once. The TCR was taken from an adult with an advanced solid tumor such as melanoma, head and neck, liver or kidney cancer. Material: CD4+ or CD8+ T cells sorted from blood, obtained in a trial of the OX40 agonist ivuxolimab. J is TRBJ2-1 and V is TRBV11-2; weak D call: TRBD2 (5 bases). CDR3 residues: CASSLGSGRSYNEQFF. The CDR3 DNA follows: TGTGCCAGCAGCTTAGGCAGCGGTCGCTCCTACAATGAGCAGTTCTTC.